The entry below describes one T cell receptor (beta chain). Its antigen is as yet unknown. Generated by immunoSEQ multiplex PCR, the TCRdb table keeps only in-frame clones and is missing some. Counted here are about 62,000 clones, 75% to 85% occurring once; the ten biggest clones make up about 2.4%. These data come from a study of OX40 agonist ivuxolimab in advanced cancers. Study-level information: Participants could have had prior anti-PD-1, anti-PD-L1 or anti-CTLA-4 therapy, and 40% had some. In three patients, partial responses were observed, one with hepatocellular carcinoma and two with cutaneous melanoma. Findings and limits, study-wide: Among some nonresponders, normalized T-cell clonal expansion was also low.

Exclusion of a patient followed from autoimmune disease history or systemic immunosuppression. V gave up 0 bases and J gave up 0 bases, with 3 bases separating them. The V gene's germline CDR1 is SGHNT and CDR2 YYREEE (reference sequence). The CDR3 runs 13 residues. The material sequenced was CD4+ or CD8+ T cells sorted from blood, taken in a trial of the OX40 agonist ivuxolimab. The chain combines TRBV5-4 with TRBJ1-2, with D hard to call. The clonotype was recovered from an adult with an advanced solid tumor such as melanoma, head and neck, liver or kidney cancer. The CDR3, as DNA: TGTGCCAGCAGCTTGGCTGCTAACTATGGCTACACCTTC. Encoded protein: CASSLAANYGYTF.